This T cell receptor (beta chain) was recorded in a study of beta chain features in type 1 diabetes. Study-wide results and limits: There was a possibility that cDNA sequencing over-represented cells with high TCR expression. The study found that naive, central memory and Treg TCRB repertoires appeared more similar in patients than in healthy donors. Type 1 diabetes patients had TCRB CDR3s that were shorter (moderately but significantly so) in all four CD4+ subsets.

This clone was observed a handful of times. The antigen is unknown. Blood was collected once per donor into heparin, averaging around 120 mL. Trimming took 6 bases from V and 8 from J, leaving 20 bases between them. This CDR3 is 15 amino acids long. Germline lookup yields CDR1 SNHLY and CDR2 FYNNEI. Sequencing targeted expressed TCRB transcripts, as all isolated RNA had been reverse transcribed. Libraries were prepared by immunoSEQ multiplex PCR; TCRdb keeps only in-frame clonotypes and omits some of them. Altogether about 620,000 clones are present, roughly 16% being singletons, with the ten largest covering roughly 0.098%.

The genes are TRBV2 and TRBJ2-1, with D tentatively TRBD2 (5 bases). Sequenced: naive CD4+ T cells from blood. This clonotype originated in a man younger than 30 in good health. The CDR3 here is CASSQTLTGIHEQFF. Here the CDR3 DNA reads TGTGCCAGCAGCCAGACACTTACGGGGATACATGAGCAGTTCTTC.